These 27 T cell receptor beta chains originate from one sample sequenced in a study of cytomegalovirus exposure and HLA in healthy donors. Amplification used 60 Vbeta primers and 13 Jbeta primers. Assay used: immunoSEQ multiplex PCR; TCRdb lists only in-frame clones, some missing. The sample has 30,000 to 40,000 clones; over 60% are singletons. The sequencing sample was made of PBMCs. Source of these receptors: a man aged 25-40 years in good health and CMV-seronegative.

The V gene is TRBV4-3, the J gene TRBJ1-6; the D gene is possibly TRBD1 (6 bases). Germline V lookup: CDR1 LGHNA, CDR2 YSLEER. There are 17 residues in the CDR3. Trimming left V 3 bases short and J 0 bases short, with 12 bases between. CDR3 DNA sequence: TGCGCCAGCAGCCACCTACTGACAGGCTCCTATAATTCACCCCTCCACTTT. Amino acid sequence: CASSHLLTGSYNSPLHF.

This chain links TRBV19 with TRBJ1-1; TRBD1 aligns across 8 bases. CDR1 is LNHDA and CDR2 is SQIVND in the germline V gene (reference sequence). V lost 8 bases and J lost 4; bases outside the gene matches: 9. The CDR3 consists of 14 residues. The CDR3 nucleotides read TGTGCCAGTCGCAGGGGGCTCAGAAGCACTGAAGCTTTCTTT. It translates to CASRRGLRSTEAFF.

V is TRBV11-2 and J is TRBJ2-2; no firm D call. V was shortened by 3 bases and J by 3 bases, with 5 bases between the two germline ends. This CDR3 comprises 13 residues. In germline, CDR1 is SGHAT, CDR2 FQNNGV. Here the CDR3 reads CASSFSDTGELFF. For the CDR3, the DNA is TGTGCCAGCAGCTTTTCGGACACCGGGGAGCTGTTTTTT.

The rearrangement uses TRBV28 and TRBJ1-1; no clear D gene. The germline V gene encodes CDR1 MDHEN and CDR2 SYDVKM. Trimming stripped 8 bases from V and 4 bases from J, with 5 bases between. The CDR3 is made up of 10 amino acids. This CDR3 is CASLGTEAFF. For the CDR3, the DNA is TGTGCCAGCCTCGGCACTGAAGCTTTCTTT.

The V call is TRBV6-5, the J call TRBJ2-7; D is uncertain. This CDR3 spans 14 amino acids. From germline, CDR1 is MNHEY and CDR2 SVGAGI. Trimming shortened V by 8 bases and J by 3 bases, and 17 bases separated the two germline ends. The CDR3 sequence is CASSNPEQNYEQYF. The CDR3 DNA sequence: TGTGCCAGCTCAAACCCGGAACAGAACTACGAGCAGTACTTC.

The chain uses TRBV2 and TRBJ2-1; possible D gene TRBD2, 6 bases. Germline CDR1 SNHLY, CDR2 FYNNEI. This CDR3 is built from 18 residues. V lost 5 bases to trimming and J lost 0 bases, with 20 bases between them. The CDR3 protein is CASSSRGLADYSYNEQFF. Here the CDR3 DNA reads TGTGCCAGCAGTTCCCGCGGGTTAGCGGACTACTCCTACAATGAGCAGTTCTTC.

CDR3 bases: TGTGCCAGCAGCGTAGGGGCAGTAGACACAGATACGCAGTATTTT. This gives the protein CASSVGAVDTDTQYF. The chain uses TRBV9 and TRBJ2-3; unclear D gene. Trimming cost V 0 bases and J 2 bases, with 10 bases left between them. Germline CDR1 SGDLS, CDR2 YYNGEE. The CDR3 is made up of 15 amino acids.

The V call is TRBV6-1, the J call TRBJ2-7; D remains ambiguous. V lost 1 base to trimming and J lost 9 bases, with 10 bases between them. The CDR3 covers 12 residues. Germline V gene data show CDR1 as MNHNS and CDR2 as SASEGT. Written as DNA, the CDR3 is TGTGCCAGCAGTGAAGATGGCAGGCTGCAGTACTTC. This encodes CASSEDGRLQYF.

CDR3 region: CASSRGFSYEQYF. For the CDR3, the DNA is TGCGCCAGCAGCCGCGGCTTCTCCTACGAGCAGTACTTC. The chain is built from TRBV4-1 and TRBJ2-7; D uncertain. The CDR3 runs 13 residues. Per the germline V gene, CDR1 is MGHRA and CDR2 is YSYEKL. With 4 bases removed from V and 0 bases from J, the gap between germline ends came to 7 bases.

There are a few counts of this clone. The junction differs from germline at one of its ends, possibly a read error. V gene TRBV7-7 combines with J gene TRBJ1-1, with D hard to call. CDR1 is SSHAT and CDR2 is FNYEAQ in the germline V gene (reference sequence). The CDR3 spans 14 residues. CDR3 sequence: CASSPGLPNTEAFF. The DNA for the CDR3 is TGTGCTAGCAGCCCGGGATTACCGAACACTGAAGCTTTCTTT.

This chain links TRBV5-6 with TRBJ1-1; D ambiguous. The length of the CDR3 is 14 residues. CDR1 and CDR2 from the germline V gene are SGHDT and YYEEEE. Between the trimmed V and J ends, which lost 1 base and 5 bases, there was a span of 12 bases. The CDR3 is CASSLYTTVTEAFF. CDR3 DNA: TGTGCCAGCAGCTTGTACACTACGGTTACTGAAGCTTTCTTT. Full variable domain (remainder filled in from reference TRBV5-6 and TRBJ1-1): DAGVTQSPTHLIKTRGQQVTLRCSPKSGHDTVSWYQQALGQGPQFIFQYYEEEERQRGNFPDRFSGHQFPNYSSELNVNALLLGDSALYLCASSLYTTVTEAFFGQGTRLTVV.

The rearrangement uses TRBV6-6 and TRBJ2-2; 7 bases are shared with TRBD1. The CDR3 sequence is 15 residues long. The germline CDR1 and CDR2 sequences are MNHNY and SVGAGI (reference sequence). V was pared by 1 base and J by 7 bases, with 6 bases of the junction left unmatched. The CDR3 loop reads CASSYLGGSGGELFF. The CDR3 nucleotides are TGTGCCAGCAGTTACTTAGGGGGCTCTGGCGGGGAGCTGTTTTTT.

This clone was counted a single time. The chain employs TRBV11-2 and TRBJ2-7; perhaps TRBD1 as D (5 bases). Trimming left V 5 bases short and J 2 bases short, with 13 bases between. The length of the CDR3 is 14 residues. Germline CDR1 is SGHAT and CDR2 is FQNNGV. The CDR3 sequence: CASSPDITTYEQYF. CDR3 DNA: TGTGCCAGCAGCCCGGACATTACGACCTACGAGCAGTACTTC.

The gene calls are TRBV7-2 and TRBJ1-2; D gene ambiguous. CDR3 length equals 8 residues. V was shortened by 11 bases and J by 8 bases, with 6 bases between the two germline ends. Germline CDR1 is SGHTA and CDR2 is FQGNSA. The CDR3 DNA sequence: TGTGCCCCCGGGGGCTACACCTTC. The encoded protein is CAPGGYTF.

The rearrangement uses TRBV6-5 and TRBJ1-2, with 8 bases matching TRBD1. This CDR3 has 12 amino acids. The germline V gene has CDR1 MNHEY and CDR2 SVGAGI. V gave up 5 bases and J gave up 8 bases; unmatched junction bases: 4. CDR3 region: CASSLTGVGYTF. In DNA, the CDR3 is TGTGCCAGCAGTCTGACAGGGGTAGGCTACACCTTC.

The chain recombines TRBV6-5 with TRBJ1-2; the D is unclear. This CDR3 comprises 15 residues. Germline V CDR1 and CDR2: MNHEY, SVGAGI. The V end lost 0 bases, the J end lost 5 bases, and 13 bases lay between the germline ends. CDR3 sequence reads: CASSYSVSSGYGYTF. The CDR3 nucleotides are TGTGCCAGCAGTTACTCGGTCAGCTCAGGATATGGCTACACCTTC.

The gene calls are TRBV19 and TRBJ2-3; D uncertain. Trimming took 5 bases from V and 6 from J, leaving 12 bases between them. This CDR3 has 13 residues. Germline V CDR1 and CDR2: LNHDA, SQIVND (reference sequence). The CDR3 region is CASSLSLEDTQYF. The CDR3, as DNA: TGTGCCAGTAGTTTAAGCCTGGAGGATACGCAGTATTTT.

The chain uses TRBV4-1 and TRBJ2-7; D uncertain. Germline CDR1 reads MGHRA; CDR2 reads YSYEKL. V was shortened by 4 bases and J by 2 bases, with 15 bases between the two germline ends. The CDR3 runs 15 residues. The CDR3 region is CASSPPQATAYEQYF. Here the CDR3 DNA reads TGCGCCAGCAGCCCCCCCCAGGCTACTGCCTACGAGCAGTACTTC.

This rearrangement joins TRBV6-4 to TRBJ2-7; D not certain. Germline V gives CDR1 MRHNA, CDR2 SNTAGT. The CDR3 loop spans 13 amino acids. The V end lost 2 bases, the J end lost 6 bases, and 11 bases lay between the germline ends. In nucleotides, the CDR3 is TGTGCCAGCAGTGACCGTAGCTTTGGCGAGCAGTACTTC. Its protein product is CASSDRSFGEQYF.

The chain carries TRBV5-8 and TRBJ1-4; 7 bases line up with TRBD1. Germline-derived CDR1 and CDR2 are SGHTS and YDEGEE. This CDR3 region has 17 residues. Trimming at V came to 0 bases and at J to 8 bases, leaving 13 bases not matched to a gene. The CDR3 is CASSLGGMWTGAEKLFF. The CDR3 region has the DNA TGTGCCAGCAGCTTGGGGGGGATGTGGACAGGAGCCGAAAAACTGTTTTTT.

V is TRBV6-5 and J is TRBJ2-5; a possible D gene is TRBD1 (6 bases). Trimming took off 0 bases at V and 3 bases at J, with 11 bases between the two ends. The germline V gene encodes CDR1 MNHEY and CDR2 SVGAGI. CDR3 length equals 15 residues. Here the CDR3 reads CASSYSGRDKETQYF. In nucleotides, the CDR3 is TGTGCCAGCAGTTACTCAGGACGGGACAAAGAGACCCAGTACTTC.

This clone occurred a few times. This rearrangement joins TRBV4-1 to TRBJ1-4, with D possibly being TRBD1 (5 bases). The CDR3 loop spans 18 amino acids. Germline V gene sequence: CDR1 MGHRA, CDR2 YSYEKL. The germline V and J ends were trimmed by 0 bases and 5 bases, with 19 bases remaining between them. CDR3 in amino acids: CASSQDTKDTESNEKLFF. The CDR3 DNA sequence: TGCGCCAGCAGCCAAGATACTAAGGACACAGAGTCAAATGAAAAACTGTTTTTT.

The V call is TRBV28, the J call TRBJ1-5, with D uncertain. The CDR3 has 15 amino acids. CDR1 and CDR2 from the germline V gene are MDHEN and SYDVKM. Between the trimmed V and J ends, which lost 5 bases and 1 base, there was a span of 12 bases. The DNA of the CDR3 is TGTGCCAGCAGTCCCCTTGATCGGAGCAATCAGCCCCAGCATTTT. This translates into CASSPLDRSNQPQHF.

This clone was seen a few times. The gene calls are TRBV5-1 and TRBJ1-2; tentative D call: TRBD1 (6 bases). The CDR3 is 13 residues long. CDR1 is SGHRS, CDR2 YFSETQ, per germline. Trimming pared 2 bases from V and 7 bases from J, leaving 12 bases between. The CDR3 nucleotides are TGCGCCAGCAGCTTTGCAGGGGAGGGTGGCTACACCTTC. This encodes CASSFAGEGGYTF. The variable domain in full, with the rest retrieved from reference TRBV5-1 and TRBJ1-2, is KAGVTQTPRYLIKTRGQQVTLSCSPISGHRSVSWYQQTPGQGLQFLFEYFSETQRNKGNFPGRFSGRQFSNSRSEMNVSTLELGDSALYLCASSFAGEGGYTFGSGTRLTVV.

CDR3 nucleotides: TGTGCCAGCAGAGAAGGGACACCTTATGGCTACACCTTC. Protein product: CASREGTPYGYTF. This chain uses TRBV28 with TRBJ1-2; TRBD1 might be the D (6 bases). Germline CDR1 is MDHEN and CDR2 is SYDVKM. The CDR3 contains 13 residues. V was clipped by 6 bases and J by 5 bases, with 13 bases between them.

V is TRBV5-1 and J is TRBJ2-7; D ambiguous. Looked up from germline, CDR1 is SGHRS and CDR2 is YFSETQ. The CDR3 extends over 12 amino acids. V lost 2 bases, J lost 5 bases, and 8 bases lay in between. The chain's CDR3 is CASSFGANEQYF. The CDR3, as DNA: TGCGCCAGCAGCTTCGGAGCCAACGAGCAGTACTTC.

The chain uses TRBV6-5 and TRBJ2-7; a weak D match, TRBD2 (5 bases). The CDR3 runs to 14 residues. The germline V and J ends were trimmed by 8 bases and 1 base, with 15 bases remaining between them. Looked up from germline, CDR1 is MNHEY and CDR2 is SVGAGI. The CDR3 sequence: CASGRAPLSYEQYF. The CDR3 DNA sequence: TGTGCCAGCGGGCGGGCCCCGCTTTCCTACGAGCAGTACTTC.